This T cell receptor beta chain was observed in a study of control samples from healthy donors and cancer patients. The data were produced by immunoSEQ multiplex PCR, yet TCRdb's version contains in-frame clones alone and is incomplete. The sample shows about 120,000 clones, roughly 90% of them seen only once. This CDR3 contains 13 residues. Trimming cost V 8 bases and J 5 bases, with 15 bases left between them. The germline gives CDR1 ENHRY, CDR2 SYGVKD. This receptor was identified in a man aged 18 to 29 in good health. The sample consisted of blood. The chain recombines TRBV10-3 with TRBJ2-5; D possibly uses TRBD1 or TRBD2 (6 bases each). The CDR3 DNA sequence: TGTGCCATCGGTTCGGGGGCCGGGGAGACCCAGTACTTC. This sequence encodes CAIGSGAGETQYF.